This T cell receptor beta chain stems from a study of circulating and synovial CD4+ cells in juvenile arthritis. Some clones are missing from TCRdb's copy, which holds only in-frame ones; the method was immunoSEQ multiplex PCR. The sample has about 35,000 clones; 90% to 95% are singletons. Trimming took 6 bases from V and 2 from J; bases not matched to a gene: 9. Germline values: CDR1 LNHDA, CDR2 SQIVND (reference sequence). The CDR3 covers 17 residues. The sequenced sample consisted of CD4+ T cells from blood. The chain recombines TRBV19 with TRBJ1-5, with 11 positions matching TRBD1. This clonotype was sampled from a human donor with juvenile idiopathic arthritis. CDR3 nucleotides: TGTGCCAGTAGGCCGGGACAGGGGGAATGGGGCAATCAGCCCCAGCATTTT. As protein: CASRPGQGEWGNQPQHF.